This TCR beta chain was captured by sequencing in a study of neoadjuvant anti-PD-1 for oral cavity cancer. Time point defined: after neoadjuvant nivolumab, at surgical resection. This CDR3 contains 13 residues. The germline V gene encodes CDR1 SGHAT and CDR2 FQNNGV. V shed 11 bases, J shed 7 bases, and the junction held 11 bases outside the gene matches. TCRdb's copy holds only in-frame clones and misses some; the assay was immunoSEQ multiplex PCR. The sample holds over 65,000 clones, roughly nine tenths seen once. This TCR was sampled from a person between 40 and 85 years old with oral cavity squamous cell carcinoma. The chain links TRBV11-2 to TRBJ1-5; 7 nucleotides line up with TRBD1. Sequencing used PBMCs, obtained after nivolumab (anti-PD-1) treatment. The CDR3 bases are TGTGCCTCCGCAGGGGGTCTTGGACAGCCCCAGCATTTT. As protein: CASAGGLGQPQHF.